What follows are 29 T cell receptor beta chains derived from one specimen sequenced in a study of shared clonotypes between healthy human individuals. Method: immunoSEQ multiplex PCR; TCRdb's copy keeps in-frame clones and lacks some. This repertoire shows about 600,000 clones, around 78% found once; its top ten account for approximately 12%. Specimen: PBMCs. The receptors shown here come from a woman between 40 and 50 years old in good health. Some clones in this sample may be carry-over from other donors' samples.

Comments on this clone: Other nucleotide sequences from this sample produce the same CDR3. DNA of the CDR3: TGTGCCAGCAGCGTAGTTGGGACAGGTGTAGAGACCCAGTACTTC. Its protein is CASSVVGTGVETQYF. The rearrangement uses TRBV9 and TRBJ2-5; 8 bases match TRBD1. The CDR3 contains 15 residues. Germline values: CDR1 SGDLS, CDR2 YYNGEE. J gave up 4 bases and V 0 bases, and 5 bases lay outside the gene matches.

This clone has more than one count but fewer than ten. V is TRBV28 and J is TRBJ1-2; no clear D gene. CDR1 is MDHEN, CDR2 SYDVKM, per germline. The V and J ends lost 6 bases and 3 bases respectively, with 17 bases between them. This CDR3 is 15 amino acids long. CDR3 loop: CASRSSELWDYGYTF. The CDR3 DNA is TGTGCCAGCAGGTCTAGCGAGCTTTGGGACTATGGCTACACCTTC.

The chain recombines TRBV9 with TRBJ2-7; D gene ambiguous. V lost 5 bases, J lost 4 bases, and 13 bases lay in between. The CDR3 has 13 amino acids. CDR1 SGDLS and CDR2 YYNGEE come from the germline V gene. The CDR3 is CASSADPTYEQYF. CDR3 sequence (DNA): TGTGCCAGCAGTGCTGACCCGACTTACGAGCAGTACTTC.

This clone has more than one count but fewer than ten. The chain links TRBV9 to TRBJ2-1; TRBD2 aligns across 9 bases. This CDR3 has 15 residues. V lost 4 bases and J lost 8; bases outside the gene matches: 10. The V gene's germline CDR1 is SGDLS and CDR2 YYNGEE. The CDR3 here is CASSHRSGRIYEQFF. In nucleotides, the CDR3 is TGTGCCAGCAGCCACCGCAGCGGGAGGATCTATGAGCAGTTCTTC. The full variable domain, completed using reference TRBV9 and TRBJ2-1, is DSGVTQTPKHLITATGQRVTLRCSPRSGDLSVYWYQQSLDQGLQFLIQYYNGEERAKGNILERFSAQQFPDLHSELNLSSLELGDSALYFCASSHRSGRIYEQFFGPGTRLTVL.

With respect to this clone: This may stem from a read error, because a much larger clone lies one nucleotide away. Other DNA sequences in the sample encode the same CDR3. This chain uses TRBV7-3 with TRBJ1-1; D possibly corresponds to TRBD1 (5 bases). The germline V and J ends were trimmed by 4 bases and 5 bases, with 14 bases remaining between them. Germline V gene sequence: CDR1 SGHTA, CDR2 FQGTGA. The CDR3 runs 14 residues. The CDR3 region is CASSSGTSGTEAFF. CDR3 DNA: TGTGCCAGCAGCTCTGGGACCTCTGGAACTGAAGCTTTCTTT.

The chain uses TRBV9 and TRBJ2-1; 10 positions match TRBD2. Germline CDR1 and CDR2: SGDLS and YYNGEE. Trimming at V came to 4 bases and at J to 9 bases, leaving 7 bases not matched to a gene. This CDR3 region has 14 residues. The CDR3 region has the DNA TGTGCCAGCAGCCCCAGAATAGCGGGGGGTGAGCAGTTCTTC. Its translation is CASSPRIAGGEQFF.

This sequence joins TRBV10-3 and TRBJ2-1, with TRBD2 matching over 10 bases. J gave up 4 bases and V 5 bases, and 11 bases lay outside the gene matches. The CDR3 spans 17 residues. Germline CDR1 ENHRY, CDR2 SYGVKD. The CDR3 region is CAISPIRRTSGYNEQFF. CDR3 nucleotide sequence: TGTGCCATCAGTCCGATCAGGAGGACTAGCGGATACAATGAGCAGTTCTTC.

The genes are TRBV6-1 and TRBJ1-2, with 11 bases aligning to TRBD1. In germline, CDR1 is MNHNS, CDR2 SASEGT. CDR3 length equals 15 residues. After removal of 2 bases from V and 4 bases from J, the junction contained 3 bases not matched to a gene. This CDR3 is CASSERGTGGYGYTF. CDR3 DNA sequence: TGTGCCAGCAGTGAACGGGGGACAGGGGGCTATGGCTACACCTTC.

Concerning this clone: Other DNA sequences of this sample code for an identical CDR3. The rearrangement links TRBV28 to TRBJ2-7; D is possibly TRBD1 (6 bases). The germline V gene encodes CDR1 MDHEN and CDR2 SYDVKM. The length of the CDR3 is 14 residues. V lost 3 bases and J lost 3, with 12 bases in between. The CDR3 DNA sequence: TGTGCCAGCAGTTTGCGCCAGGGGAGCTACGAGCAGTACTTC. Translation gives CASSLRQGSYEQYF.

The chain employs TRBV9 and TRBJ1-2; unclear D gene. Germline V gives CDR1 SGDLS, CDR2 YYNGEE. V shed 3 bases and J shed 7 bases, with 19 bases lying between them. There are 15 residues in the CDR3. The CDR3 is CASSANRFQTAGYTF. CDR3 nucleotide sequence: TGTGCCAGCAGCGCTAACCGATTCCAGACGGCTGGCTACACCTTC. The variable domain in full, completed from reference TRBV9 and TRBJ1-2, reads DSGVTQTPKHLITATGQRVTLRCSPRSGDLSVYWYQQSLDQGLQFLIQYYNGEERAKGNILERFSAQQFPDLHSELNLSSLELGDSALYFCASSANRFQTAGYTFGSGTRLTVV.

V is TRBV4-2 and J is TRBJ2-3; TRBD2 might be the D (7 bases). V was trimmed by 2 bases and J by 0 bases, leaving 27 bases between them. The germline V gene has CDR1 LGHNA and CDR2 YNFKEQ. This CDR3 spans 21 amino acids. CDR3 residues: CASSQLRGGAYSETSTDTQYF. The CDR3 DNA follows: TGTGCCAGCAGCCAACTGAGGGGGGGGGCCTATAGCGAGACTAGCACAGATACGCAGTATTTT.

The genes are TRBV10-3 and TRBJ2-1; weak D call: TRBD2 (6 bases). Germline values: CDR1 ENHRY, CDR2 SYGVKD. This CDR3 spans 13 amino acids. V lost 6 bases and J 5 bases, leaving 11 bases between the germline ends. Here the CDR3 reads CAISSGLNNEQFF. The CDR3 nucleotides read TGTGCCATCAGCTCGGGACTCAACAATGAGCAGTTCTTC.

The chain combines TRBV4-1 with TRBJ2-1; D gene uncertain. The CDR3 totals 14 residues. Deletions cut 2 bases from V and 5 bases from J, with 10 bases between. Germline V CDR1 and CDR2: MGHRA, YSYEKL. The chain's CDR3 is CASSQKTLNNEQFF. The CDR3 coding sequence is TGCGCCAGCAGCCAAAAGACCCTTAACAATGAGCAGTTCTTC.

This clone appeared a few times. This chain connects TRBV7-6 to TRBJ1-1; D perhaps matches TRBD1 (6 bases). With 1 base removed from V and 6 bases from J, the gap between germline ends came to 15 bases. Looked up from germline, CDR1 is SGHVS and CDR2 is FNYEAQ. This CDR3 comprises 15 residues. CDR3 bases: TGTGCCAGCAGCTTAGTTGGGGGCGGAGTGGCTGAAGCTTTCTTT. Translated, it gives CASSLVGGGVAEAFF.

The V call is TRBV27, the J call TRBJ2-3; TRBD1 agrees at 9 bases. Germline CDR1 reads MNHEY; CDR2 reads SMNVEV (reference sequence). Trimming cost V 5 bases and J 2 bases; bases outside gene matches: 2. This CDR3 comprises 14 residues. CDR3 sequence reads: CASSKQGATDTQYF. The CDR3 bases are TGTGCCAGCAGTAAACAGGGGGCCACAGATACGCAGTATTTT.

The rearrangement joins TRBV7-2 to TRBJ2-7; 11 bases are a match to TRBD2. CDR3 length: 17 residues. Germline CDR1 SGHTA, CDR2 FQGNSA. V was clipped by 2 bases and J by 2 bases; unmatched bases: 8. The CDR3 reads CASSLRTSGQPTYEQYF. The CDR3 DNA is TGTGCCAGCAGCTTAAGGACTAGCGGGCAACCCACCTACGAGCAGTACTTC.

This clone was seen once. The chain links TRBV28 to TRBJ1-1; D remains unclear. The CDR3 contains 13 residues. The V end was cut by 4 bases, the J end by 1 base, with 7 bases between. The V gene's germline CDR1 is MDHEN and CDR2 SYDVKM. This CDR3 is CASSWAGNTEAFF. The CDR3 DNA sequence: TGTGCCAGCAGTTGGGCCGGGAACACTGAAGCTTTCTTT. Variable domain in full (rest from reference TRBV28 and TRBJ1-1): DVKVTQSSRYLVKRTGEKVFLECVQDMDHENMFWYRQDPGLGLRLIYFSYDVKMKEKGDIPEGYSVSREKKERFSLILESASTNQTSMYLCASSWAGNTEAFFGQGTRLTVV.

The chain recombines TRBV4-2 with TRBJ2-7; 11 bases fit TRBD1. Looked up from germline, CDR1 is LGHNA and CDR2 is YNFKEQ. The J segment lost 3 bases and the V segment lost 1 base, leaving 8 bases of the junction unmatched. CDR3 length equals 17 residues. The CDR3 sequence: CASSQAEAGTGGYEQYF. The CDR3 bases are TGTGCCAGCAGCCAAGCCGAAGCCGGGACAGGGGGCTACGAGCAGTACTTC.

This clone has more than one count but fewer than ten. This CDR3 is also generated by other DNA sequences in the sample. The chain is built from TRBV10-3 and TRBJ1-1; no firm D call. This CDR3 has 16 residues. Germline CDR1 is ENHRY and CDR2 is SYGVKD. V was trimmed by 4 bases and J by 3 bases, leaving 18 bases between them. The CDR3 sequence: CAISGAPREGDTEAFF. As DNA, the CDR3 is TGTGCCATCAGTGGGGCCCCCCGAGAGGGCGACACTGAAGCTTTCTTT.

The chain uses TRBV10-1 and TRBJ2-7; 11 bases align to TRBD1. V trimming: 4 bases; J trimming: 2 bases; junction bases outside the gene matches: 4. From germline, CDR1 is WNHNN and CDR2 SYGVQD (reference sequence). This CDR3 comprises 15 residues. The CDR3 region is CASSGDRGKPYEQYF. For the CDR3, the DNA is TGCGCCAGCAGTGGGGACAGGGGGAAGCCCTACGAGCAGTACTTC.

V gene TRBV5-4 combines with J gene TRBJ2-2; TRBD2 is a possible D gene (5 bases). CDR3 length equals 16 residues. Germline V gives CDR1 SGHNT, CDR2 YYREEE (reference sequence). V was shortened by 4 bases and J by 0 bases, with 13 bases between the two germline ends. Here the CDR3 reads CASSRTLAPNTGELFF. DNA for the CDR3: TGTGCCAGCAGCCGAACGCTAGCCCCGAACACCGGGGAGCTGTTTTTT.

The CDR3 DNA follows: TGTGCCAGCAGCCCAGGACCCACGAACACTGAAGCTTTCTTT. It specifies CASSPGPTNTEAFF. The rearrangement links TRBV11-3 to TRBJ1-1; D is uncertain. Per germline, CDR1 SGHNT and CDR2 YENEEA. The V end lost 5 bases, the J end lost 1 base, and 11 bases lay between the germline ends. The CDR3 loop spans 14 amino acids.

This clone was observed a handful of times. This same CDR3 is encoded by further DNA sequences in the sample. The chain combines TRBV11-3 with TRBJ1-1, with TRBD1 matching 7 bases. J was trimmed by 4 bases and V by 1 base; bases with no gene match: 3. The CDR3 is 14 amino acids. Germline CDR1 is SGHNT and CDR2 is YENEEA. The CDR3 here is CASSLGRGSTEAFF. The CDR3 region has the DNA TGTGCCAGCAGCTTAGGCAGGGGGTCCACTGAAGCTTTCTTT.

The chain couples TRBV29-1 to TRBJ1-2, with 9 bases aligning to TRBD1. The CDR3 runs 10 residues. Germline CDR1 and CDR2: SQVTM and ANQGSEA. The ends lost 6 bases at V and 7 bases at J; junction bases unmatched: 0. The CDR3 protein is CSVGQGGYTF. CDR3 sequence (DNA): TGCAGCGTGGGACAGGGTGGCTACACCTTC.

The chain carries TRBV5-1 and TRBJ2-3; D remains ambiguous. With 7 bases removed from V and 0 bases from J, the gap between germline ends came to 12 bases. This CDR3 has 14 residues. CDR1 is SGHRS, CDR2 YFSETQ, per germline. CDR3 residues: CASQERASTDTQYF. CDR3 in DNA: TGCGCCAGCCAGGAACGGGCTAGCACAGATACGCAGTATTTT.

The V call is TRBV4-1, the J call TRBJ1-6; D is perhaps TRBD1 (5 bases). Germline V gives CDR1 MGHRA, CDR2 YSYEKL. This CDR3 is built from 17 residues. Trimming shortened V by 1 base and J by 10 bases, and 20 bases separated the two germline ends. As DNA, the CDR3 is TGCGCCAGCAGCCAAGGTCTATCGGGGCAGGGTTTCTCACCCCTCCACTTT. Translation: CASSQGLSGQGFSPLHF.

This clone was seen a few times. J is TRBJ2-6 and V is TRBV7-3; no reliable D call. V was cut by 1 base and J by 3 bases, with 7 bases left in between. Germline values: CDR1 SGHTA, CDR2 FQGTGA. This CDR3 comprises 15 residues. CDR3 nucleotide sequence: TGTGCCAGCAGCTTAATGGGGAATGGGGCCAACGTCCTGACTTTC. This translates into CASSLMGNGANVLTF.

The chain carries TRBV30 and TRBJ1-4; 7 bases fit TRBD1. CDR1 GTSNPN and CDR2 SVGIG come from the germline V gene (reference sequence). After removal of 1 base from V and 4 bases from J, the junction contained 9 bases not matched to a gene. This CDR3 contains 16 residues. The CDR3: CAWSAPRQGLNEKLFF. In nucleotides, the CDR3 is TGTGCCTGGAGTGCCCCCCGACAGGGCCTTAATGAAAAACTGTTTTTT.

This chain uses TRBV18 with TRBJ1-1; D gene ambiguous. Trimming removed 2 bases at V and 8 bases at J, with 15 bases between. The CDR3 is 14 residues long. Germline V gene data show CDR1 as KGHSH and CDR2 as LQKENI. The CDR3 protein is CASSPSYFAGEAFF. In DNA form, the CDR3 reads TGTGCCAGCTCACCATCGTATTTTGCGGGGGAAGCTTTCTTT. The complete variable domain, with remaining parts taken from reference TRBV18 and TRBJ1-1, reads NAGVMQNPRHLVRRRGQEARLRCSPMKGHSHVYWYRQLPEEGLKFMVYLQKENIIDESGMPKERFSAEFPKEGPSILRIQQVVRGDSAAYFCASSPSYFAGEAFFGQGTRLTVV.